This entry lists 16 T cell receptor beta chains sequenced from one sample in a study of OX40 agonist ivuxolimab in advanced cancers. TCRdb's table, derived via immunoSEQ multiplex PCR, lists solely in-frame clones and lacks some. The data show some 19,000 clones, roughly nine tenths seen once. Sequencing used CD4+ or CD8+ T cells sorted from blood, obtained in a trial of the OX40 agonist ivuxolimab. These receptors were obtained from an adult with an advanced solid tumor such as melanoma, head and neck, liver or kidney cancer.

The CDR3 loop reads CASRSGNLVGETQYF. The CDR3 DNA follows: TGTGCCAGCAGATCAGGGAACCTAGTAGGAGAGACCCAGTACTTC. This sequence joins TRBV6-5 and TRBJ2-5, with D tentatively TRBD1 (5 bases). The CDR3 is made up of 15 amino acids. V gave up 6 bases and J gave up 4 bases, with 18 bases separating them. The germline CDR1 and CDR2 sequences are MNHEY and SVGAGI.

V is TRBV19 and J is TRBJ2-7, with 7 bases that match TRBD1. The V gene end was trimmed by 5 bases and the J gene end by 4 bases; junction bases not matched to a gene: 5. Germline values: CDR1 LNHDA, CDR2 SQIVND (reference sequence). The CDR3 loop spans 13 amino acids. Here the CDR3 DNA reads TGTGCCAGTAGTTTCGGGGACAGATACGAGCAGTACTTC. Translation: CASSFGDRYEQYF.

The chain has TRBV19 and TRBJ2-1, with a possible D match to TRBD2 (6 bases). CDR3 size: 14 residues. Germline V gene sequence: CDR1 LNHDA, CDR2 SQIVND (reference sequence). V gave up 3 bases and J gave up 3 bases, with 9 bases separating them. CDR3: CASSILGGYNEQFF. CDR3 coding DNA: TGTGCCAGTAGTATTCTGGGGGGCTACAATGAGCAGTTCTTC.

This chain connects TRBV7-6 to TRBJ2-7; 9 bases agree with TRBD2. Trimming took 5 bases from V and 8 from J; bases not matched to a gene: 10. CDR1 is SGHVS, CDR2 FNYEAQ, per germline. The CDR3 has 14 amino acids. In nucleotides, the CDR3 is TGTGCCAGCAGCAGTCCGGGACTAGCCGACCAGCAGTACTTC. It encodes CASSSPGLADQQYF.

This rearrangement joins TRBV11-2 to TRBJ2-7; D unclear. The CDR3 has 13 amino acids. In germline, CDR1 is SGHAT, CDR2 FQNNGV. Trimming pared 3 bases from V and 0 bases from J, leaving 6 bases between. DNA for the CDR3: TGTGCCAGCAGCTTCGAGAGCTCCTACGAGCAGTACTTC. It encodes CASSFESSYEQYF.

CDR3 loop: CASSLAWETQYF. CDR3 coding DNA: TGTGCCAGCAGCTTAGCCTGGGAGACCCAGTACTTC. The gene calls are TRBV7-9 and TRBJ2-5; no clear D. Germline V CDR1 and CDR2: SEHNR, FQNEAQ (reference sequence). The CDR3 spans 12 residues. V shed 0 bases and J shed 5 bases, with 4 bases lying between them.

The chain employs TRBV6-1 and TRBJ2-1; 8 nucleotides agree with TRBD2. Germline lookup yields CDR1 MNHNS and CDR2 SASEGT. The CDR3 totals 14 residues. The trim removed 3 bases at V and 4 bases at J, leaving 2 bases unmatched. CDR3: CASSDQRGYNEQFF. The DNA for the CDR3 is TGTGCCAGCAGTGACCAGCGGGGGTACAATGAGCAGTTCTTC.

In DNA form, the CDR3 reads TGTGCCAGCAGCCTGGGGTGGGGGGGCTCCTACAATGAGCAGTTCTTC. It translates to CASSLGWGGSYNEQFF. The V call is TRBV7-6, the J call TRBJ2-1; 7 bases line up with TRBD2. With V trimmed by 5 bases and J by 0 bases, 7 bases remained unmatched. CDR1 is SGHVS and CDR2 is FNYEAQ in the germline V gene. The CDR3 has 16 amino acids.

This clone rates as medium-sized. An end of the junction differs from the germline gene, which may be a read error. J is TRBJ2-7 and V is TRBV28; 7 bases align to TRBD1. Germline-derived CDR1 and CDR2 are MDHEN and SYDVKM. The CDR3 loop spans 15 amino acids. CDR3 nucleotide sequence: TGTGCCAGCAGATTATTAGTCGGGACAGCCTACGAGCAGTACTTC. As protein: CASRLLVGTAYEQYF.

This clone occurred once. The V gene is TRBV10-3, the J gene TRBJ2-2, with 8 bases that match TRBD2. J lost 4 bases, V lost 4 bases, and 14 bases had no gene match. This CDR3 has 18 amino acids. Germline V CDR1 and CDR2: ENHRY, SYGVKD. CDR3 sequence: CAISGTGGERASTGELFF. The DNA of the CDR3 is TGTGCCATCAGTGGTACGGGGGGGGAGCGGGCTAGCACCGGGGAGCTGTTTTTT.

The CDR3 is CASSFGGGILDEQYF. In DNA form, the CDR3 reads TGTGCCAGCAGTTTTGGGGGAGGAATTTTAGACGAGCAGTACTTC. This chain links TRBV27 with TRBJ2-7; a weak D match, TRBD2 (6 bases). This CDR3 comprises 15 residues. The V end was cut by 3 bases, the J end by 5 bases, with 17 bases between. Germline V gene sequence: CDR1 MNHEY, CDR2 SMNVEV (reference sequence).

The chain couples TRBV2 to TRBJ2-3; no reliable D call. V lost 6 bases, J lost 0 bases, and 4 bases lay in between. The V gene's germline CDR1 is SNHLY and CDR2 FYNNEI. The CDR3 has 12 residues. The CDR3 spells CASRTSTDTQYF. CDR3 nucleotide sequence: TGTGCCAGCAGAACTAGCACAGATACGCAGTATTTT.

This sequence joins TRBV7-9 and TRBJ2-5; TRBD1 is a possible D gene (6 bases). Germline CDR1 is SEHNR and CDR2 is FQNEAQ (reference sequence). V lost 5 bases and J 0 bases, leaving 13 bases between the germline ends. CDR3 length: 15 residues. CDR3 protein: CASSPQGIYQETQYF. CDR3 bases: TGTGCCAGCAGCCCCCAGGGGATATACCAAGAGACCCAGTACTTC.

This chain joins TRBV28 and TRBJ2-5; D gene ambiguous. V lost 5 bases and J 5 bases, leaving 12 bases between the germline ends. Per the germline V gene, CDR1 is MDHEN and CDR2 is SYDVKM. The CDR3 is made up of 13 amino acids. The CDR3 bases are TGTGCCAGCAGTCTTCACCCTCGGGAGACCCAGTACTTC. Translation gives CASSLHPRETQYF.

The V and J genes are TRBV14 and TRBJ2-3; a possible D gene is TRBD2 (6 bases). The V gene's germline CDR1 is SGHDN and CDR2 FVKESK. Trimming cost V 1 base and J 1 base, with 9 bases left between them. The CDR3 spans 15 residues. CDR3 sequence: CASSQGWEGTDTQYF. CDR3 bases: TGTGCCAGCAGCCAAGGGTGGGAGGGCACAGATACGCAGTATTTT.

The chain employs TRBV6-6 and TRBJ2-1; D is possibly TRBD1 (5 bases). The CDR3 contains 16 residues. The germline V gene has CDR1 MNHNY and CDR2 SVGAGI (reference sequence). Trimming left V 0 bases short and J 0 bases short, with 9 bases between. This CDR3 is CASSYSTESSYNEQFF. CDR3 nucleotide sequence: TGTGCCAGCAGTTACTCGACAGAAAGCTCCTACAATGAGCAGTTCTTC.